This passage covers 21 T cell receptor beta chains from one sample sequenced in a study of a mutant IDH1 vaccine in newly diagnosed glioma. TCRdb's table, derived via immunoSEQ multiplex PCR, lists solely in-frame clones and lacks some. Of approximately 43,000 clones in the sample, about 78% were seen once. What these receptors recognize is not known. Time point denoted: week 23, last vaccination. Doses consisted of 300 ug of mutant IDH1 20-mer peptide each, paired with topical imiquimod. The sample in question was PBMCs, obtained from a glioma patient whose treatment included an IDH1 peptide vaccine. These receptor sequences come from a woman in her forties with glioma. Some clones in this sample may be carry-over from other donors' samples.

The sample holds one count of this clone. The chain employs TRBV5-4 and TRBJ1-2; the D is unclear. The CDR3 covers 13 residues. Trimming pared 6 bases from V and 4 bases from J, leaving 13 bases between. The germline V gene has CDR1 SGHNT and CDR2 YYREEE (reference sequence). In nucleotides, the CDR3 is TGTGCCAGCAAGGGCGCGGAAACCTATGGCTACACCTTC. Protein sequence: CASKGAETYGYTF.

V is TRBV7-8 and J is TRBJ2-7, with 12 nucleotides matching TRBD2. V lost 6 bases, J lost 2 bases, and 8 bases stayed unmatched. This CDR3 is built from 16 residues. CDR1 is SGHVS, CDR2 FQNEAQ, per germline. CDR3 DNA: TGTGCCAGCAGACCTCTTGGACTAGCGGGACCCTACGAGCAGTACTTC. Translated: CASRPLGLAGPYEQYF.

The CDR3 DNA reads as TGTGCCAGCAGCTTAGGAACCGGCGGTTACGAGCAGTACTTC. As protein: CASSLGTGGYEQYF. The chain joins TRBV5-4 to TRBJ2-7; D gene unclear. The length of the CDR3 is 14 residues. Trimming left V 2 bases short and J 4 bases short, with 13 bases between. The germline CDR1 and CDR2 sequences are SGHNT and YYREEE (reference sequence).

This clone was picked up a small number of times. The CDR3 region has the DNA TGTGCCAGCAGCTTAGACAGCAGGTGGGGGGCTTTCTTT. This encodes CASSLDSRWGAFF. The rearrangement links TRBV7-2 to TRBJ1-1; D perhaps matches TRBD1 (5 bases). This CDR3 has 13 amino acids. V was pared by 1 base and J by 11 bases, with 14 bases between. CDR1 and CDR2 from the germline V gene are SGHTA and FQGNSA.

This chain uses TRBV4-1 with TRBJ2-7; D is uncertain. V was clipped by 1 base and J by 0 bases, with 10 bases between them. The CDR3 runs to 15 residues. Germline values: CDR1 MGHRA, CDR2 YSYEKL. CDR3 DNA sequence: TGCGCCAGCAGCCAAGTCCGAGTACCCTCCTACGAGCAGTACTTC. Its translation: CASSQVRVPSYEQYF.

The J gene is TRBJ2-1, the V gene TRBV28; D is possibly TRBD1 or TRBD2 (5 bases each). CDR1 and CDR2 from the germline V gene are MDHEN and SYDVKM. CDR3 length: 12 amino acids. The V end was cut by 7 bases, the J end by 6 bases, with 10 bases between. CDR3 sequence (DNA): TGTGCCAGCACCTCAGGGAGCAATGAGCAGTTCTTC. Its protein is CASTSGSNEQFF.

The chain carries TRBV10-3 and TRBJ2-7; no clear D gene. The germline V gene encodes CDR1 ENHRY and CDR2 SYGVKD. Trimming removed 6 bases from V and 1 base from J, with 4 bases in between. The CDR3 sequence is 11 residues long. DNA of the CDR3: TGTGCCATCAGCAGGTCCTACGAGCAGTACTTC. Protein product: CAISRSYEQYF.

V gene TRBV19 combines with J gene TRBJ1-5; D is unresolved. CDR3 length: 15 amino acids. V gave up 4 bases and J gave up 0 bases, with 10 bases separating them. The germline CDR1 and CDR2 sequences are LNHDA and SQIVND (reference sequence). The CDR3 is CASSSKLRSNQPQHF. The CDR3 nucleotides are TGTGCCAGTAGTAGCAAGCTCCGTAGCAATCAGCCCCAGCATTTT.

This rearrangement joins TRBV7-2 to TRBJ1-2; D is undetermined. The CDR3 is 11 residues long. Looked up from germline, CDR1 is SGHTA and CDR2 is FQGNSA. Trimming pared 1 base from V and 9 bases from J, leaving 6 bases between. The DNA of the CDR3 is TGTGCCAGCAGCTTAGGCAGGCGCTACACCTTC. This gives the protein CASSLGRRYTF.

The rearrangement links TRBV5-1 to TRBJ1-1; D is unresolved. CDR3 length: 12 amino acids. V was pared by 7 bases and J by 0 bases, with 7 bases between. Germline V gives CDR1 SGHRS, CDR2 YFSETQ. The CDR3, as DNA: TGCGCCAGCCGACTATTGAACACTGAAGCTTTCTTT. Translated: CASRLLNTEAFF.

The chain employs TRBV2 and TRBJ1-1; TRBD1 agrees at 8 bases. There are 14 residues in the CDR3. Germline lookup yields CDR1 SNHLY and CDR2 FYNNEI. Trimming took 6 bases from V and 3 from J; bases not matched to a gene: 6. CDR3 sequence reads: CASRRQGKDTEAFF. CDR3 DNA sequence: TGTGCCAGCAGGCGACAGGGGAAGGACACTGAAGCTTTCTTT.

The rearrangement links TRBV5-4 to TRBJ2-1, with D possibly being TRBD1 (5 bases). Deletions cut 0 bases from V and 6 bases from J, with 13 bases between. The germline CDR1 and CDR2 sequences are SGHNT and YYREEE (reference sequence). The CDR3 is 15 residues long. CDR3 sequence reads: CASSLVAGMGNEQFF. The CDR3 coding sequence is TGTGCCAGCAGCTTGGTTGCAGGGATGGGCAATGAGCAGTTCTTC.

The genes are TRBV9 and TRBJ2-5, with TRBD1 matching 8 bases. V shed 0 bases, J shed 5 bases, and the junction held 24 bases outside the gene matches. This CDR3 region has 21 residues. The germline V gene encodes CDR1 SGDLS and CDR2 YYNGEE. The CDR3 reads CASSVGDRGGSRWYSRETQYF. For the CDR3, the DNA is TGTGCCAGCAGCGTAGGAGACAGGGGAGGTAGTAGATGGTATTCGAGGGAGACCCAGTACTTC.

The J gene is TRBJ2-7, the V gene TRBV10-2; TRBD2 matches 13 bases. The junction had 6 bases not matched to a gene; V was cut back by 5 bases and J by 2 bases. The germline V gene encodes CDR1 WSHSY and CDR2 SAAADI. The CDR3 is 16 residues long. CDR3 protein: CASSPTSGGATYEQYF. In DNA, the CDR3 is TGCGCCAGCAGTCCTACTAGCGGGGGGGCCACCTACGAGCAGTACTTC.

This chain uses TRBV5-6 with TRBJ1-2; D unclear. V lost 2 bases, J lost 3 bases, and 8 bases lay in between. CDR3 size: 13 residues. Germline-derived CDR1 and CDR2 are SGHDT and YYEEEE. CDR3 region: CASSFGTDYGYTF. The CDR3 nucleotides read TGTGCCAGCAGCTTTGGCACCGACTATGGCTACACCTTC.

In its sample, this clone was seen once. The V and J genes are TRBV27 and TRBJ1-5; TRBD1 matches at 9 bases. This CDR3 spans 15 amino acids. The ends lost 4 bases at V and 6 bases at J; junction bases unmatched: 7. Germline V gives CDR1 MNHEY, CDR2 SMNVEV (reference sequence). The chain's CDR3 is CASSSGTGGSQPQHF. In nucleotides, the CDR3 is TGTGCCAGCAGTTCGGGAACAGGGGGCTCTCAGCCCCAGCATTTT.

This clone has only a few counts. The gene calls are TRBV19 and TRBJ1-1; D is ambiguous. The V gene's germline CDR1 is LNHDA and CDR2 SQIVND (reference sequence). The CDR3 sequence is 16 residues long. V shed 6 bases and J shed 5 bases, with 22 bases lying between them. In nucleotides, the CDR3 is TGTGCCAGTAGCCCAAATAGGGCCCAGTTTGGGACTGAAGCTTTCTTT. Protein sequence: CASSPNRAQFGTEAFF. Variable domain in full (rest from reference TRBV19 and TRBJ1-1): DGGITQSPKYLFRKEGQNVTLSCEQNLNHDAMYWYRQDPGQGLRLIYYSQIVNDFQKGDIAEGYSVSREKKESFPLTVTSAQKNPTAFYLCASSPNRAQFGTEAFFGQGTRLTVV.

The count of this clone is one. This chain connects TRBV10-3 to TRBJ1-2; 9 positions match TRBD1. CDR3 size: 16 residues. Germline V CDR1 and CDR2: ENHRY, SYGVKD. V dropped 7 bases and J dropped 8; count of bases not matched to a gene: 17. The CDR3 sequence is CAINLRNRDRATGYTF. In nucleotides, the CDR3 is TGTGCCATCAACCTCCGTAACCGGGACAGGGCTACGGGCTACACCTTC.

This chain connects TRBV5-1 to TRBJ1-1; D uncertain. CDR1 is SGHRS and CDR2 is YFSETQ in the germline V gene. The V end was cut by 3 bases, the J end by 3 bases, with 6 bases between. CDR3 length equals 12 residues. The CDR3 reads CASSSSYTEAFF. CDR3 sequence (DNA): TGCGCCAGCAGCTCCAGCTACACTGAAGCTTTCTTT. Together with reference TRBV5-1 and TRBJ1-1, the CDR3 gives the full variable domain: KAGVTQTPRYLIKTRGQQVTLSCSPISGHRSVSWYQQTPGQGLQFLFEYFSETQRNKGNFPGRFSGRQFSNSRSEMNVSTLELGDSALYLCASSSSYTEAFFGQGTRLTVV.

Here the CDR3 reads CASSLQTAARGYTF. CDR3 DNA: TGTGCCAGCAGCCTCCAGACAGCAGCTCGTGGCTACACCTTC. The V call is TRBV7-9, the J call TRBJ1-2, with D tentatively TRBD1 (5 bases). Germline CDR1 is SEHNR and CDR2 is FQNEAQ (reference sequence). V was cut by 5 bases and J by 7 bases, with 17 bases left in between. This CDR3 comprises 14 residues.

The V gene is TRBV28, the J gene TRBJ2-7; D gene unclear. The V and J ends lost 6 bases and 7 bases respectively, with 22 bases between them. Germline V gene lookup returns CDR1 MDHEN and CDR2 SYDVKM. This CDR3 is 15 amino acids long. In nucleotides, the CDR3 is TGTGCCAGCAGCGGCCGGGTGAGCACCTTAGGGGAGCAGTACTTC. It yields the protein CASSGRVSTLGEQYF.